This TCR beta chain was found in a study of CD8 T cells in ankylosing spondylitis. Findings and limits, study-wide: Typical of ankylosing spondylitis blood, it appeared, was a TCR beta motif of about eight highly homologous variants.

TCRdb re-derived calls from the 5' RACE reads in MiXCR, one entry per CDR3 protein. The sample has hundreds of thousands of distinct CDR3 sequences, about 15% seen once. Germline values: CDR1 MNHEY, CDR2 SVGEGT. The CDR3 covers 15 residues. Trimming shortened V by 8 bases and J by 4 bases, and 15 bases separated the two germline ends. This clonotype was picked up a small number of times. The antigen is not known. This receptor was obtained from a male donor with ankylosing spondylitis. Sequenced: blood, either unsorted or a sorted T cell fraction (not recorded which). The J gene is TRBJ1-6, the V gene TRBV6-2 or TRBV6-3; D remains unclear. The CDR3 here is CASLPSGGYNSPLHF. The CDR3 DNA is TGTGCCAGCTTACCCTCCGGAGGATATAATTCACCCCTCCACTTT.